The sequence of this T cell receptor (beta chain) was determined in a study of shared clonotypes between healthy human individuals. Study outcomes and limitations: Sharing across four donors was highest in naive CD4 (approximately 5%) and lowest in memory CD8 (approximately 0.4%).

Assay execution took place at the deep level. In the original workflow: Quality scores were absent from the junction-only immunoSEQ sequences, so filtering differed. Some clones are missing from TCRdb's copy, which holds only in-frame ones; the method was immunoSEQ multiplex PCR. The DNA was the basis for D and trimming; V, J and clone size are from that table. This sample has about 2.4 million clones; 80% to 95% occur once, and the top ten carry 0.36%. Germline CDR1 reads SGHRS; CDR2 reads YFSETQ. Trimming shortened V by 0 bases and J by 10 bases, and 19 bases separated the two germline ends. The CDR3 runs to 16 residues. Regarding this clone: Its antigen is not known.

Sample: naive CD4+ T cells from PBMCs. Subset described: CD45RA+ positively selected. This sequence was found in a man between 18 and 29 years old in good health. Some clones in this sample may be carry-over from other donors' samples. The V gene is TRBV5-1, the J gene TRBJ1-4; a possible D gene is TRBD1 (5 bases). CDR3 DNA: TGCGCCAGCAGCTTGGGCCCCGGGCAGGGCTCTGGAAAACTGTTTTTT. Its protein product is CASSLGPGQGSGKLFF.